The clone carrying this T cell receptor beta chain appeared a single time. The germline CDR1 and CDR2 sequences are SNHLY and FYNNEI. After removal of 7 bases from V and 5 bases from J, the junction contained 5 bases not matched to a gene. CDR3 length: 15 residues. This specimen belongs to a study of CD8 T cells in Susac syndrome. The patients with Susac syndrome satisfied recently defined diagnostic criteria for either definite or probable disease. RNA amounts of roughly 0.5 to 1 ug underwent reverse transcription with random hexamers. TCRdb re-analysed the immunoSEQ multiplex PCR reads in MiXCR, keeping a single row per CDR3 protein. This repertoire shows some 180,000 distinct CDR3 sequences, roughly nine tenths found once; its top ten account for around 0.1%.

The chain combines TRBV2 with TRBJ2-3; 14 bases fit TRBD2. Sequencing used CD4+ T cells from PBMCs. This clonotype originated in a human donor with Susac syndrome. CDR3 in DNA: TGTGCCAGCACCCCGGGACTAGCGGGGGTAGATACGCAGTATTTT. Its translation is CASTPGLAGVDTQYF. Based on the CDR3 plus reference TRBV2 and TRBJ2-3, the full variable domain is EPEVTQTPSHQVTQMGQEVILRCVPISNHLYFYWYRQILGQKVEFLVSFYNNEISEKSEIFDDQFSVERPDGSNFTLKIRSTKLEDSAMYFCASTPGLAGVDTQYFGPGTRLTVL.